These 29 T cell receptor beta chains originate from one sample sequenced in a study of cytomegalovirus exposure and HLA in healthy donors (dated by TCRdb to the late 2010s). Receptor libraries were prepared by the immunoSEQ multiplex PCR assay. For the multiplex PCR, a mixture combining 60 forward primers for TCR Vbeta segments and 13 reverse primers for TCR Jbeta segments was used. Here the immuneACCESS table is served through TCRdb, limited to in-frame sequences with V and J called. Missing clones are a known gap in these copies; in checked studies unresolved V genes cover under half, and the rest lacks a known reason. A total of some 200,000 clones appear in this sample, 82% of them only once. The ten largest clones take up 2.5% to 3.5% of the sample. Material: PBMCs. The origin of the receptors is a woman in her thirties or forties in good health and CMV-seronegative.

This clone was recorded a few times. The genes are TRBV5-1 and TRBJ2-7; perhaps TRBD2 as D (6 bases). The germline V and J ends were trimmed by 4 bases and 3 bases, with 14 bases remaining between them. Per germline, CDR1 SGHRS and CDR2 YFSETQ. This CDR3 has 14 amino acids. The CDR3 region has the DNA TGCGCCAGCAGCCTCGGAGGGGCGATCTACGAGCAGTACTTC. This sequence encodes CASSLGGAIYEQYF.

This clone was observed a handful of times. The J gene is TRBJ2-5, the V gene TRBV19; no clear D. The V end lost 1 base, the J end lost 5 bases, and 11 bases lay between the germline ends. The CDR3 length is 14 residues. Per the germline V gene, CDR1 is LNHDA and CDR2 is SQIVND (reference sequence). As DNA, the CDR3 is TGTGCCAGTAGTATAGGACGGGTTCCCGAGACCCAGTACTTC. It specifies CASSIGRVPETQYF.

The CDR3 DNA follows: TGTGCCAGCAGCAAAGTCCCGTTTGTGGGACACAACACCGGGGAGCTGTTTTTT. It is translated as CASSKVPFVGHNTGELFF. J is TRBJ2-2 and V is TRBV7-7; perhaps TRBD1 as D (6 bases). Trimming pared 5 bases from V and 2 bases from J, leaving 21 bases between. CDR3 size: 18 residues. The germline V gene encodes CDR1 SSHAT and CDR2 FNYEAQ (reference sequence).

This clone occurred a few times. The V call is TRBV28, the J call TRBJ2-3; 7 bases align to TRBD2. The ends lost 4 bases at V and 5 bases at J; junction bases unmatched: 12. Germline lookup yields CDR1 MDHEN and CDR2 SYDVKM. This CDR3 contains 16 residues. DNA for the CDR3: TGTGCCAGCAGTTCTCCCCCGCCAGCGGGGAGAGATACGCAGTATTTT. Amino acid sequence: CASSSPPPAGRDTQYF.

V gene TRBV19 combines with J gene TRBJ2-1; 9 bases line up with TRBD2. This CDR3 is 15 amino acids long. V lost 5 bases to trimming and J lost 0 bases; unmatched junction nucleotides: 2. Per germline, CDR1 LNHDA and CDR2 SQIVND (reference sequence). CDR3 amino acids: CASSFSGSSYNEQFF. The CDR3 DNA reads TGTGCCAGTAGTTTTAGCGGGAGCTCCTACAATGAGCAGTTCTTC.

V is TRBV27 and J is TRBJ2-7; D uncertain. The CDR3 runs 16 residues. Trimming shortened V by 4 bases and J by 0 bases, and 16 bases separated the two germline ends. CDR1 is MNHEY and CDR2 is SMNVEV in the germline V gene (reference sequence). CDR3 nucleotide sequence: TGTGCCAGCAGTTCTCACGCTGGCCAGGCCTCCTACGAGCAGTACTTC. Its translation: CASSSHAGQASYEQYF.

This CDR3 is CASSPRRDNYGYTF. DNA for the CDR3: TGTGCCAGCAGTCCCCGGCGGGATAACTATGGCTACACCTTC. This chain uses TRBV27 with TRBJ1-2; the D is unclear. This CDR3 spans 14 amino acids. Germline V gene lookup returns CDR1 MNHEY and CDR2 SMNVEV (reference sequence). The V gene lost 5 bases and the J gene lost 1 base, with 11 bases spanning the gap.

In its sample, this clone was seen once. The rearrangement uses TRBV7-9 and TRBJ1-3; unclear D gene. The CDR3 has 15 amino acids. Germline V lookup: CDR1 SEHNR, CDR2 FQNEAQ (reference sequence). Trimming removed 5 bases from V and 0 bases from J, with 11 bases in between. The CDR3 coding sequence is TGTGCCAGCAGCCCGAGGTTGATCTCTGGAAACACCATATATTTT. Its protein is CASSPRLISGNTIYF.

CDR3 sequence (DNA): TGTGCCAGCAGAACCACAGGGCCGTCATCACCCCTCCACTTT. Encoded protein: CASRTTGPSSPLHF. This sequence joins TRBV6-1 and TRBJ1-6, with D tentatively TRBD1 (6 bases). The CDR3 is 14 amino acids. Germline V CDR1 and CDR2: MNHNS, SASEGT. V was trimmed by 6 bases and J by 10 bases, leaving 16 bases between them.

This chain links TRBV6-1 with TRBJ2-7, with 8 bases identical to TRBD2. The ends lost 10 bases at V and 6 bases at J; junction bases unmatched: 8. CDR1 MNHNS and CDR2 SASEGT come from the germline V gene. This CDR3 is built from 12 residues. CDR3 in DNA: TGTGCCACCCAGGGACTAGGCGCCGAGCAGTACTTC. This gives the protein CATQGLGAEQYF.

The rearrangement joins TRBV5-1 to TRBJ1-4; 8 bases line up with TRBD1. V trimming: 1 base; J trimming: 7 bases; junction bases outside the gene matches: 9. The CDR3 loop spans 16 amino acids. Germline lookup yields CDR1 SGHRS and CDR2 YFSETQ. This CDR3 reads CASSLHGQGRGEKLFF. The CDR3 nucleotides read TGCGCCAGCAGCTTGCACGGACAGGGCAGAGGTGAAAAACTGTTTTTT.

V is TRBV5-1 and J is TRBJ2-3, with 11 bases lining up with TRBD2. Germline CDR1 SGHRS, CDR2 YFSETQ. The CDR3 length is 15 residues. V lost 2 bases to trimming and J lost 5 bases; unmatched junction nucleotides: 4. CDR3 amino acids: CASSLLAGAGDTQYF. DNA of the CDR3: TGCGCCAGCAGCTTACTAGCGGGAGCAGGAGATACGCAGTATTTT.

The chain links TRBV5-6 to TRBJ1-6; D uncertain. This CDR3 has 17 amino acids. V gave up 0 bases and J gave up 0 bases, with 10 bases separating them. Germline CDR1 is SGHDT and CDR2 is YYEEEE. The CDR3 DNA reads TGTGCCAGCAGCTTGGGTCCGAAGAGCTCCTATAATTCACCCCTCCACTTT. Translation: CASSLGPKSSYNSPLHF. The variable domain in full, completed from reference TRBV5-6 and TRBJ1-6, reads DAGVTQSPTHLIKTRGQQVTLRCSPKSGHDTVSWYQQALGQGPQFIFQYYEEEERQRGNFPDRFSGHQFPNYSSELNVNALLLGDSALYLCASSLGPKSSYNSPLHFGNGTRLTVT.

This clone was counted between two and nine times. The rearrangement joins TRBV7-9 to TRBJ1-1, with D possibly being TRBD1 (5 bases). Between the trimmed V and J ends, which lost 5 bases and 8 bases, there was a span of 21 bases. The length of the CDR3 is 15 residues. The germline V gene encodes CDR1 SEHNR and CDR2 FQNEAQ (reference sequence). CDR3 amino acids: CASSMSRDRGGEAFF. The CDR3 coding sequence is TGTGCCAGCAGCATGTCCCGGGACCGGGGAGGAGAAGCTTTCTTT.

The genes are TRBV2 and TRBJ1-1; 10 bases fit TRBD1. The CDR3 runs to 15 residues. Germline CDR1 is SNHLY and CDR2 is FYNNEI. J gave up 0 bases and V 9 bases, and 7 bases lay outside the gene matches. CDR3 coding DNA: TGTGCCAGAAAAAGGGACAGGGGCCTGAACACTGAAGCTTTCTTT. As protein: CARKRDRGLNTEAFF.

The chain links TRBV21-1 to TRBJ2-5; the table names TRBD1, a call not compared with the DNA. TRBV21-1 is a documented pseudogene. The CDR3 runs 17 residues. Here the CDR3 reads CASSKALIGRGQETQYF. CDR3 sequence (DNA): TGTGCCAGCAGCAAAGCGCTCATTGGCAGGGGGCAAGAGACCCAGTACTTC.

The V gene is TRBV7-3, the J gene TRBJ1-1, with D uncertain. The CDR3 sequence is 14 residues long. The germline V gene has CDR1 SGHTA and CDR2 FQGTGA. The V end lost 3 bases, the J end lost 3 bases, and 11 bases lay between the germline ends. CDR3 nucleotide sequence: TGTGCCAGCAGCTTTGACGGGGTCCACACTGAAGCTTTCTTT. Translated: CASSFDGVHTEAFF.

Worth noting for this clone: A junction end diverges from the germline sequence, so it may reflect a read error. The gene calls are TRBV7-9 and TRBJ2-2; a possible D gene is TRBD1 (5 bases). Per the germline V gene, CDR1 is SEHNR and CDR2 is FQNEAQ (reference sequence). The CDR3 contains 16 residues. CDR3 sequence reads: CSSSHPWGTDTGELFF. The DNA of the CDR3 is TGTTCCAGCAGCCACCCGTGGGGCACGGACACCGGGGAGCTGTTTTTT.

The J gene is TRBJ1-1, the V gene TRBV27, with D perhaps TRBD1 (6 bases). Germline V CDR1 and CDR2: MNHEY, SMNVEV (reference sequence). V lost 6 bases to trimming and J lost 3 bases, with 14 bases between them. The CDR3 covers 14 residues. The CDR3 here is CASRPTGKDTEAFF. The CDR3 bases are TGTGCCAGCAGACCGACAGGAAAGGACACTGAAGCTTTCTTT.

The chain combines TRBV19 with TRBJ2-1, with 9 bases fitting TRBD2. CDR3 length: 16 residues. The J segment lost 9 bases and the V segment lost 2 bases, leaving 11 bases of the junction unmatched. Per germline, CDR1 LNHDA and CDR2 SQIVND (reference sequence). CDR3: CASSIYVRTSDGEQFF. CDR3 bases: TGTGCCAGTAGTATATACGTACGGACTAGCGACGGTGAGCAGTTCTTC.

J is TRBJ2-1 and V is TRBV4-1; 9 positions match TRBD1. Germline CDR1 MGHRA, CDR2 YSYEKL. Losses at the gene ends were 4 bases for V and 7 bases for J; bases not matched to a gene: 5. CDR3 length: 14 residues. The CDR3: CASSPRDRVNEQFF. CDR3 DNA sequence: TGCGCCAGCAGCCCCCGGGACAGGGTGAATGAGCAGTTCTTC.

The rearrangement uses TRBV28 and TRBJ2-3; 13 bases agree with TRBD2. The V and J ends lost 7 bases and 0 bases, in that order; junction bases with no gene match: 4. The V gene's germline CDR1 is MDHEN and CDR2 SYDVKM. The CDR3 is made up of 16 amino acids. The CDR3 DNA reads as TGTGCCAGCAAATTGGGACTAGCGGGAAGCACAGATACGCAGTATTTT. Translated: CASKLGLAGSTDTQYF. Together with reference TRBV28 and TRBJ2-3, the CDR3 gives the full variable domain: DVKVTQSSRYLVKRTGEKVFLECVQDMDHENMFWYRQDPGLGLRLIYFSYDVKMKEKGDIPEGYSVSREKKERFSLILESASTNQTSMYLCASKLGLAGSTDTQYFGPGTRLTVL.

The rearrangement joins TRBV9 to TRBJ2-3; a possible D gene is TRBD2 (6 bases). V was pared by 0 bases and J by 1 base, with 12 bases between. Germline-derived CDR1 and CDR2 are SGDLS and YYNGEE. The CDR3 covers 16 residues. The CDR3 sequence: CASSVAASEGTDTQYF. The CDR3 DNA follows: TGTGCCAGCAGCGTAGCAGCTAGCGAGGGCACAGATACGCAGTATTTT. The variable domain in full, with the rest retrieved from reference TRBV9 and TRBJ2-3, is DSGVTQTPKHLITATGQRVTLRCSPRSGDLSVYWYQQSLDQGLQFLIQYYNGEERAKGNILERFSAQQFPDLHSELNLSSLELGDSALYFCASSVAASEGTDTQYFGPGTRLTVL.

This clone has just a few counts. This chain's CDR3 is CASSIRQGLTTNEKLFF. CDR3 in DNA: TGTGCCAGCAGCATCCGACAGGGGCTAACAACTAATGAAAAACTGTTTTTT. The chain couples TRBV21-1 to TRBJ1-4; the table's D call, TRBD1, was not checked against the DNA. TRBV21-1 is a pseudogene segment. CDR3 length equals 17 residues.

V is TRBV6-6 and J is TRBJ2-7; 9 positions agree with TRBD2. Germline trimming cut 7 bases from V and 7 bases from J; bases unmatched to any gene: 14. The germline V gene has CDR1 MNHNY and CDR2 SVGAGI (reference sequence). This CDR3 comprises 15 residues. The CDR3 is CASTRDGSGRSEQYF. CDR3 nucleotides: TGTGCCAGCACCCGCGACGGCAGCGGGAGGAGTGAGCAGTACTTC.

This clone was recorded only once. V is TRBV7-9 and J is TRBJ2-7; TRBD2 might be the D (6 bases). The V end lost 4 bases, the J end lost 4 bases, and 11 bases lay between the germline ends. Germline loops: CDR1 SEHNR, CDR2 FQNEAQ (reference sequence). This CDR3 has 13 residues. The CDR3 nucleotides are TGTGCCAGCAGCTCCTTCGGGAGTTACGAGCAGTACTTC. It is translated as CASSSFGSYEQYF.

The genes are TRBV11-3 and TRBJ1-1; 7 nucleotides match TRBD1. Unmatched junction bases numbered 6, after V lost 1 base and J lost 1 base. The CDR3 is made up of 16 amino acids. Looked up from germline, CDR1 is SGHNT and CDR2 is YENEEA. CDR3 residues: CASSLGRGRKNTEAFF. The CDR3 nucleotides read TGTGCCAGCAGCTTAGGAAGGGGGCGGAAGAACACTGAAGCTTTCTTT.

The CDR3 nucleotides read TGCGCCAGCAGCTTGGAGGCGGCGGGTGGGACAGATACGCAGTATTTT. It yields the protein CASSLEAAGGTDTQYF. This chain joins TRBV5-1 and TRBJ2-3; perhaps TRBD2 as D (5 bases). The germline CDR1 and CDR2 sequences are SGHRS and YFSETQ. The CDR3 loop spans 16 amino acids. V lost 0 bases and J 3 bases, leaving 14 bases between the germline ends.

This clone was observed a few times. A read error may produce the germline difference seen at one junction end. V gene TRBV7-9 combines with J gene TRBJ2-2; 9 nucleotides line up with TRBD1. From germline, CDR1 is SEHNR and CDR2 FQNEAQ (reference sequence). The CDR3 has 16 residues. This chain's CDR3 is CSSSSLRTGATGELFF. In DNA, the CDR3 is TGTTCCAGCAGCTCCCTTCGGACAGGGGCCACCGGGGAGCTGTTTTTT.